This T cell receptor (beta chain) is from a study of cytomegalovirus exposure and HLA in healthy donors. Study-wide background: Membership in the Caucasian-associated ancestry cluster was found for 75% to 90% of 300 to 400 genotyped donors.

This CDR3 is built from 16 residues. Germline lookup yields CDR1 LNHDA and CDR2 SQIVND (reference sequence). The ends lost 2 bases at V and 5 bases at J; junction bases unmatched: 11. The PCR made use of 60 Vbeta and 13 Jbeta primers. Original processing notes: In a later analysis, the count reached some 88 million unique TCR beta chains, with 8.5 million to 14 million shared. Sequenced by immunoSEQ multiplex PCR; TCRdb stores in-frame clones only, minus some. Clone size and V and J calls were adopted from that table, with D and trimming inferred from the DNA. The sample shows approximately 150,000 clones, under 90% of them seen only once. Study conclusions and caveats: Analysis was carried out at a later point, and it linked a missense DCLRE1C variant to TCR beta V- and J-gene trimming.

In the case of this clone: Its antigen remains unknown.

The sample taken for sequencing was PBMCs. This sequence originates from a male donor in good health and CMV-seronegative. This chain connects TRBV19 to TRBJ1-1; 7 bases align to TRBD1. DNA of the CDR3: TGTGCCAGTAGTATACTAAGAGGGGGCGCGGAGACTGAAGCTTTCTTT. Residues: CASSILRGGAETEAFF.